This record concerns one T cell receptor (beta chain) sequence. During active infection, Seattle patients enrolled and were then monitored through disease. This sample was included in a study of blood T cell repertoires in COVID-19. V was clipped by 3 bases and J by 7 bases; unmatched bases: 4. This CDR3 region has 14 residues. CDR1 and CDR2 from the germline V gene are SEHNR and FQNEAQ (reference sequence). In the source study's methods: Amplified reference gene primers provided the basis for estimating nucleated cell counts. Sequencing used immunoSEQ multiplex PCR; TCRdb keeps in-frame clones, though not all of them. Clone size and the V and J calls come from that table; the DNA yielded D and trimming. Among 200,000 to 250,000 clones, approximately 85% were seen once, and the ten largest hold roughly 8.2%.

This sequence was found in a woman aged 80 or older with COVID-19, enrolled during active disease. The sample comprised peripheral blood. The chain joins TRBV7-9 to TRBJ1-5, with TRBD1 matching over 9 bases. The CDR3 sequence: CASSFEDRGQPQHF. As DNA, the CDR3 is TGTGCCAGCAGCTTCGAGGACAGGGGACAGCCCCAGCATTTT.